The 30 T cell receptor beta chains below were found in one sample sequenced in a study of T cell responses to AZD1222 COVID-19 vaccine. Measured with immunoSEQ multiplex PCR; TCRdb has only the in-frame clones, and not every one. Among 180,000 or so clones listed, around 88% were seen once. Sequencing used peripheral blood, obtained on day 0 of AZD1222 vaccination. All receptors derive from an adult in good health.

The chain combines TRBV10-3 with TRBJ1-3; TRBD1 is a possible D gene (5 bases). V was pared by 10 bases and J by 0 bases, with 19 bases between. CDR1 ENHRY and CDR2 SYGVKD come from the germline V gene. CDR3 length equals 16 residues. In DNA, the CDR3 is TGTGCCACCACGGGCCCGGGACCCTCCTCTGGAAACACCATATATTTT. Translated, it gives CATTGPGPSSGNTIYF.

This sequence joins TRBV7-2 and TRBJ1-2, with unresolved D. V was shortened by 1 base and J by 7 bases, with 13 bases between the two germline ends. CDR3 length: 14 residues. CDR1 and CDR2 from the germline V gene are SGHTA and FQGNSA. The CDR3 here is CASSLEQPKGGYTF. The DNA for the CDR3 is TGTGCCAGCAGCTTAGAACAGCCTAAGGGTGGCTACACCTTC. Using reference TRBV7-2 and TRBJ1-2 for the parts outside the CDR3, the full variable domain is GAGVSQSPSNKVTEKGKDVELRCDPISGHTALYWYRQSLGQGLEFLIYFQGNSAPDKSGLPSDRFSAERTGGSVSTLTIQRTQQEDSAVYLCASSLEQPKGGYTFGSGTRLTVV.

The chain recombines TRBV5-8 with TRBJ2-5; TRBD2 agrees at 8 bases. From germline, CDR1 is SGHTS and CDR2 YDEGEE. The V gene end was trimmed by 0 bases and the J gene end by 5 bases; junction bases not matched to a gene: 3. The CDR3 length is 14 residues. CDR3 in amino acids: CASSLGTSFETQYF. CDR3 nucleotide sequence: TGTGCCAGCAGCTTGGGGACTAGCTTTGAGACCCAGTACTTC. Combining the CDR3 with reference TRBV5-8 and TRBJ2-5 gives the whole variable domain EAGVTQSPTHLIKTRGQQATLRCSPISGHTSVYWYQQALGLGLQFLLWYDEGEERNRGNFPPRFSGRQFPNYSSELNVNALELEDSALYLCASSLGTSFETQYFGPGTRLLVL.

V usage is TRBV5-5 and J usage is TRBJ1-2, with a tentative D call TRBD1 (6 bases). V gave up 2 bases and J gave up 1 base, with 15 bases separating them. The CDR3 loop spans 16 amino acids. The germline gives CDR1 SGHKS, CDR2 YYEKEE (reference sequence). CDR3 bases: TGTGCCAGCAGCTTTACTCAGGGGAAGTATAACTATGGCTACACCTTC. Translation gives CASSFTQGKYNYGYTF.

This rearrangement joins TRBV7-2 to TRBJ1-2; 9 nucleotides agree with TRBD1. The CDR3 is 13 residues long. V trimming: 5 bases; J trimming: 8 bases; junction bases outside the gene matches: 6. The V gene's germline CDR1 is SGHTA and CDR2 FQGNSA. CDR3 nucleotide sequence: TGTGCCAGCAGCCCTGGGACAGGGAGAGGCTACACCTTC. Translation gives CASSPGTGRGYTF.

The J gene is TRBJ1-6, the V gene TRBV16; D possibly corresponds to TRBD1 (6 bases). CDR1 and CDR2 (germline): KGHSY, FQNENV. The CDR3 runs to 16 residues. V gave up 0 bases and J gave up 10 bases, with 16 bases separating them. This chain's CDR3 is CASSQSGAVKSSPLHF. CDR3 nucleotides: TGTGCCAGCAGCCAATCGGGGGCAGTAAAATCGTCACCCCTCCACTTT. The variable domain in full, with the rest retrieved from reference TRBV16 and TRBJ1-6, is GEEVAQTPKHLVRGEGQKAKLYCAPIKGHSYVFWYQQVLKNEFKFLISFQNENVFDETGMPKERFSAKCLPNSPCSLEIQATKLEDSAVYFCASSQSGAVKSSPLHFGNGTRLTVT.

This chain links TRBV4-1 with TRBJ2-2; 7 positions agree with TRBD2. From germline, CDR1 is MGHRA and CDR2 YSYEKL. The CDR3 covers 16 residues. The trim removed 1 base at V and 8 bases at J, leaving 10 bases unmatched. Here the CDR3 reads CASSQAGTTRRGELFF. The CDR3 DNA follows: TGCGCCAGCAGCCAAGCCGGGACTACCCGTCGGGGGGAGCTGTTTTTT.

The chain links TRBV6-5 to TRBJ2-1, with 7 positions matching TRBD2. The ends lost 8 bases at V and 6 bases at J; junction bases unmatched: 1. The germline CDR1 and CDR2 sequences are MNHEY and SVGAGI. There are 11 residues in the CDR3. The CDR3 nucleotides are TGTGCCAGCGGGGGGGGCAATGAGCAGTTCTTC. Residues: CASGGGNEQFF.

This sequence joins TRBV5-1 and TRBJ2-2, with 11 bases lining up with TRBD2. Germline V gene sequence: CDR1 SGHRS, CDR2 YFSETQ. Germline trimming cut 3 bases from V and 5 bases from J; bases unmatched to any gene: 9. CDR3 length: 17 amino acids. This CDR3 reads CASSSLLAGGRTGELFF. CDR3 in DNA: TGCGCCAGCAGCTCGTTGCTAGCGGGGGGCCGAACCGGGGAGCTGTTTTTT.

The CDR3 sequence is CASRLLTGNPFF. The CDR3 DNA is TGTGCCAGCCGCCTTTTGACGGGGAACCCTTTCTTT. The V gene is TRBV27, the J gene TRBJ1-1; D call uncertain. The V end lost 8 bases, the J end lost 12 bases, and 19 bases lay between the germline ends. Germline CDR1 reads MNHEY; CDR2 reads SMNVEV (reference sequence). The CDR3 runs 12 residues.

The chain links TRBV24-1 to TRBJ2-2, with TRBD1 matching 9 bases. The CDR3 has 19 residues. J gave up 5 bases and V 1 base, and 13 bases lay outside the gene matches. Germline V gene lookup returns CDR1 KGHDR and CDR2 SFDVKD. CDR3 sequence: CATSDLRLWDRESTGELFF. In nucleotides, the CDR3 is TGTGCCACCAGTGATTTACGACTCTGGGACAGGGAGTCGACCGGGGAGCTGTTTTTT.

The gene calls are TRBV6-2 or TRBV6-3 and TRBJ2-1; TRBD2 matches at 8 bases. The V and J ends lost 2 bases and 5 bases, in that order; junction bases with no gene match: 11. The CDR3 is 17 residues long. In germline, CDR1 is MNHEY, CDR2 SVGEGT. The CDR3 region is CASSYGGWAGGDNEQFF. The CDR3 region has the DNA TGTGCCAGCAGTTACGGGGGTTGGGCGGGGGGCGACAATGAGCAGTTCTTC.

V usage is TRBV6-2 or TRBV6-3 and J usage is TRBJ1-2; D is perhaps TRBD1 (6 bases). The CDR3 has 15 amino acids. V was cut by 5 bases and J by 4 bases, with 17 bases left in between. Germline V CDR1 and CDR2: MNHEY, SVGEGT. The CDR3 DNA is TGTGCCAGCAGTCCCCAAGGACAGTTTACCTATGGCTACACCTTC. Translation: CASSPQGQFTYGYTF.

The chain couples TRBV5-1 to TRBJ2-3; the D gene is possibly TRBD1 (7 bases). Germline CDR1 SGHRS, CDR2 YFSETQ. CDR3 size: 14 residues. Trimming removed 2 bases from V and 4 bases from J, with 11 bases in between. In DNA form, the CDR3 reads TGCGCCAGCAGCTTTCAGGGGGGAGCAGATACGCAGTATTTT. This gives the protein CASSFQGGADTQYF.

For the CDR3, the DNA is TGTGCCTGGAGTACAATAGCGGGGAAAGAGACCCAGTACTTC. It is translated as CAWSTIAGKETQYF. V is TRBV30 and J is TRBJ2-5; 8 bases agree with TRBD2. The ends lost 2 bases at V and 3 bases at J; junction bases unmatched: 5. Germline-derived CDR1 and CDR2 are GTSNPN and SVGIG (reference sequence). This CDR3 spans 14 amino acids.

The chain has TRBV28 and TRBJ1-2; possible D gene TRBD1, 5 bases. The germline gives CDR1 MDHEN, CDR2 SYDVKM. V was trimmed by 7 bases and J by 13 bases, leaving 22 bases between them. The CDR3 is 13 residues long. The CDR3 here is CASTPHPGMAGTF. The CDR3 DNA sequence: TGTGCCAGCACCCCTCACCCAGGGATGGCTGGCACCTTC.

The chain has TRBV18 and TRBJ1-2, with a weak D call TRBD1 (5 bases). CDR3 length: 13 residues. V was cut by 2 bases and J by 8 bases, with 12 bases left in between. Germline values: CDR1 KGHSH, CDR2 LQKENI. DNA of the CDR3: TGTGCCAGCTCACCAGACGGGGGGAGAGGCTACACCTTC. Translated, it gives CASSPDGGRGYTF.

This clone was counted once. The CDR3: CASRPGRANTGELFF. DNA of the CDR3: TGTGCCAGCAGGCCGGGACGGGCCAACACCGGGGAGCTGTTTTTT. The V and J genes are TRBV5-4 and TRBJ2-2; D could derive from TRBD1 or TRBD2 (5 bases each). CDR1 SGHNT and CDR2 YYREEE come from the germline V gene (reference sequence). This CDR3 is built from 15 residues. V dropped 5 bases and J dropped 2 bases, with 13 bases sitting between them.

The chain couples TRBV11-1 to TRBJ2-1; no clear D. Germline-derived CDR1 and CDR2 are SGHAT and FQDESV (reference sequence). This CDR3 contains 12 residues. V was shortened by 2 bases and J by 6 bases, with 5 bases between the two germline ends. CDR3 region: CASSLKGNEQFF. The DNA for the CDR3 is TGTGCCAGCAGCTTAAAGGGCAATGAGCAGTTCTTC.

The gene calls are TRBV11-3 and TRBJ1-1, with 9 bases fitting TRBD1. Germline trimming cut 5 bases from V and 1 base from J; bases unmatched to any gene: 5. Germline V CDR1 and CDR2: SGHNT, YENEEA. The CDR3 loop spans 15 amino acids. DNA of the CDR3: TGTGCCAGCAGCGCAGGGGGACAGGGGAACACTGAAGCTTTCTTT. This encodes CASSAGGQGNTEAFF.

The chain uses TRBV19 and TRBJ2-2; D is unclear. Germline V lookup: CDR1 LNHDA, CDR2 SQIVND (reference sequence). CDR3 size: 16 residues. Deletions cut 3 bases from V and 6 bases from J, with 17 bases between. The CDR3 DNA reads TGTGCCAGTAGTATCGGTGTCTCGTCTCGAGCCGGGGAGCTGTTTTTT. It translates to CASSIGVSSRAGELFF.

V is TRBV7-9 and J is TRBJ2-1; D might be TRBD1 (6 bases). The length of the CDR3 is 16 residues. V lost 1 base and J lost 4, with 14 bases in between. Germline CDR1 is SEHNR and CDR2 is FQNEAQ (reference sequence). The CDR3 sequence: CASSLVLQGLYNEQFF. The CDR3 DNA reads TGTGCCAGCAGCTTAGTACTACAGGGTTTGTACAATGAGCAGTTCTTC.

DNA of the CDR3: TGTGCCAGCAGCCAACACCTCGGGACAGCCTACGAGCAGTACTTC. Its protein is CASSQHLGTAYEQYF. J is TRBJ2-7 and V is TRBV3-1 (or the pseudogene TRBV3-2), with 7 nucleotides matching TRBD1. Germline CDR1 is LGHDT and CDR2 is YNNKEL (reference sequence). V trimming: 2 bases; J trimming: 2 bases; junction bases outside the gene matches: 6. The CDR3 spans 15 residues.

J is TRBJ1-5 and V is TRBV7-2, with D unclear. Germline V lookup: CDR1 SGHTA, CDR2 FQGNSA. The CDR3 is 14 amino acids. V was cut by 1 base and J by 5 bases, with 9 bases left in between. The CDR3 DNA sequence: TGTGCCAGCAGCTTAGGGTTGGGTGATCAGCCCCAGCATTTT. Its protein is CASSLGLGDQPQHF.

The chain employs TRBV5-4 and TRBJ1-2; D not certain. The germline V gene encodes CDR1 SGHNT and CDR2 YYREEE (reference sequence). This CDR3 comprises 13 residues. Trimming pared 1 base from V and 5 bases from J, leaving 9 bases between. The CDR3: CASSLPTFYGYTF. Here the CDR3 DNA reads TGTGCCAGCAGCTTGCCAACTTTTTATGGCTACACCTTC.

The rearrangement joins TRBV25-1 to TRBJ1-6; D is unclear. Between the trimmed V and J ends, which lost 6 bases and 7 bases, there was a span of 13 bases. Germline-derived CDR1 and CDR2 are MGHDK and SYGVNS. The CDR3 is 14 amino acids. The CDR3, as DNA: TGTGCCAGCAGGCACAGCACTCCCAATTCACCCCTCCACTTT. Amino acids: CASRHSTPNSPLHF.

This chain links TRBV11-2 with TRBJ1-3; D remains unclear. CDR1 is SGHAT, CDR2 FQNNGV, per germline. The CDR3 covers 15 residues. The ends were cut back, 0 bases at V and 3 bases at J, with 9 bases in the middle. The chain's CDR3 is CASSLDWVNGNTIYF. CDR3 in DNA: TGTGCCAGCAGCTTAGATTGGGTTAATGGAAACACCATATATTTT.

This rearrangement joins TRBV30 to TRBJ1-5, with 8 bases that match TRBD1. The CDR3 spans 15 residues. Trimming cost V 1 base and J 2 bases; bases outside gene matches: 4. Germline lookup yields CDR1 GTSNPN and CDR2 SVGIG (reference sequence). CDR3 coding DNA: TGTGCCTGGAGTGGAGGACAGGGTGGCAATCAGCCCCAGCATTTT. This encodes CAWSGGQGGNQPQHF. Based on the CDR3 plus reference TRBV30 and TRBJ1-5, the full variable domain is SQTIHQWPATLVQPVGSPLSLECTVEGTSNPNLYWYRQAAGRGLQLLFYSVGIGQISSEVPQNLSASRPQDRQFILSSKKLLLSDSGFYLCAWSGGQGGNQPQHFGDGTRLSIL.

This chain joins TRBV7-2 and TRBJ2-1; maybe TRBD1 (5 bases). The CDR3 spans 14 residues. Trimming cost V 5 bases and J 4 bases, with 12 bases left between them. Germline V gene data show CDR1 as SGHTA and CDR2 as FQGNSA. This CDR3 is CASSPIGAYNEQFF. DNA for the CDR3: TGTGCCAGCAGCCCAATAGGGGCTTACAATGAGCAGTTCTTC.

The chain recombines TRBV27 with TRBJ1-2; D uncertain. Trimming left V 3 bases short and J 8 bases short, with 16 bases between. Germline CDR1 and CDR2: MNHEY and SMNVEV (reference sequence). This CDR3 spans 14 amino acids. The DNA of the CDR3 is TGTGCCAGCAGTTTCCTCGAGGGAGGGTGGGGCTACACCTTC. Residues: CASSFLEGGWGYTF.